These 8 T cell receptor beta chains were all obtained from the same sample, sequenced in a study of T cells in Graves' hyperthyroidism and ophthalmopathy (dated by TCRdb to 2018 to 2020). Library preparation used multiplex PCR. Sequenced using an Illumina HiSeq 2000. TCR beta CDR3 regions were amplified from RNA transcripts. A first-round RT-PCR of the TCR CDR3 used the HTBI primer set with the Qiagen OneStep RT-PCR kit. TCRdb redid the processing of the public reads, applying fastp at Q25 and MiXCR, and retained in-frame beta chains. Every CDR3 protein is listed once, alongside the most common genes and DNA of its rows. For this sample the table gives fewer than 500,000 distinct CDR3 sequences, of which 14% to 15% were detected only once. Roughly 13% of the sample comes from the top ten. Sequenced sample: blood. The receptors shown here come from a man between 18 and 29 years old with Graves' ophthalmopathy.

The V call is TRBV6-1, the J call TRBJ2-2, with TRBD2 identical over 12 bases. CDR1 MNHNS and CDR2 SASEGT come from the germline V gene. The J segment lost 4 bases and the V segment lost 5 bases, leaving 5 bases of the junction unmatched. The CDR3 is made up of 16 amino acids. The CDR3: CASSSGTSGFTGELFF. CDR3 nucleotides: TGTGCCAGCAGTTCCGGGACTAGCGGGTTCACCGGGGAGCTGTTTTTT.

This clonotype was picked up a small number of times. V gene TRBV2 combines with J gene TRBJ1-1; no definite D call. Deletions cut 3 bases from V and 3 bases from J, with 5 bases between. The CDR3 is 12 amino acids. The germline V gene has CDR1 SNHLY and CDR2 FYNNEI. The CDR3 loop is CASSDPDTEAFF. The CDR3 DNA is TGTGCCAGCAGTGACCCGGACACTGAAGCTTTCTTT.

In its sample, this clonotype was seen many times. This sequence joins TRBV30 and TRBJ2-2, with 9 bases lining up with TRBD1. V lost 5 bases, J lost 5 bases, and 6 bases stayed unmatched. This CDR3 is 14 amino acids long. Germline CDR1 GTSNPN, CDR2 SVGIG (reference sequence). Here the CDR3 DNA reads TGTGCCTGGGAACAGGGGGCGGGTACCGGGGAGCTGTTTTTT. As protein: CAWEQGAGTGELFF.

Of note for this clonotype: A much more abundant neighbour one base away suggests this may be a read error. This rearrangement joins TRBV10-3 to TRBJ2-1; tentatively, D is TRBD2 (6 bases). This CDR3 is 15 amino acids long. In germline, CDR1 is ENHRY, CDR2 SYGVKD. In DNA form, the CDR3 reads TGTGCCATCACCCTTACGGCGGGGAGCTTGGATGAGCGGTTCTTC. It yields the protein CAITLTAGSLDERFF.

A few counts support this clonotype. This chain uses TRBV5-5 with TRBJ2-7; D is unresolved. The CDR3 sequence is 12 residues long. V lost 4 bases to trimming and J lost 6 bases, with 11 bases between them. The germline gives CDR1 SGHKS, CDR2 YYEKEE (reference sequence). In nucleotides, the CDR3 is TGTGCCAGCAGCGATCTGGTATTCGAGCAGTACTTC. Its translation is CASSDLVFEQYF.

This clonotype was detected ten times or more. Sequence at one end of the junction differs from germline and may be a read error. For the CDR3, the DNA is TGTGCCAGCAGCTTAGAACCCTACGGGCAGTACTTC. Protein sequence: CASSLEPYGQYF. V and J are TRBV13 and TRBJ2-7; no definite D call. CDR3 length equals 12 residues. Per germline, CDR1 PRHDT and CDR2 FYEKMQ (reference sequence).

In its sample, this clonotype was seen many times. The chain carries TRBV5-5 and TRBJ2-1, with 7 nucleotides matching TRBD2. Germline-derived CDR1 and CDR2 are SGHKS and YYEKEE (reference sequence). Trimming cost V 0 bases and J 7 bases; bases outside gene matches: 7. CDR3 length: 15 residues. The CDR3 DNA reads TGTGCCAGCAGCTTGGGGTCGGGAGGAGGGAATGAGCAGTTCTTC. Translated: CASSLGSGGGNEQFF.

This clonotype showed up many times. The chain recombines TRBV27 with TRBJ2-7, with D possibly being TRBD2 (5 bases). V was pared by 6 bases and J by 0 bases, with 12 bases between. CDR3 size: 14 residues. Germline V gene lookup returns CDR1 MNHEY and CDR2 SMNVEV (reference sequence). CDR3 bases: TGTGCCAGCAGACCGAGGACTCACTCCTACGAGCAGTACTTC. This translates into CASRPRTHSYEQYF.